This T cell receptor beta chain was documented in a study of Graves' ophthalmopathy and Graves' hyperthyroidism. Germline CDR1 SQVTM, CDR2 ANQGSEA. V gave up 4 bases and J gave up 6 bases; unmatched junction bases: 6. The CDR3 has 13 amino acids. Scientists amplified the TCR beta CDR3 regions from RNA transcripts. HTBI primers served in a first-round RT-PCR, which a second-round multiplex PCR followed. TCRdb reprocessed the multiplex PCR reads with MiXCR, giving one entry per CDR3 protein. Among around 600,000 distinct CDR3 sequences listed, roughly two fifths were seen once. The gene calls are TRBV29-1 and TRBJ1-5; 7 bases map to TRBD1. The origin of this receptor is an adult man with Graves' ophthalmopathy. Input material: peripheral blood. The CDR3 sequence: CSVATGDGQPQHF. As DNA, the CDR3 is TGCAGCGTTGCAACAGGGGACGGTCAGCCCCAGCATTTT.